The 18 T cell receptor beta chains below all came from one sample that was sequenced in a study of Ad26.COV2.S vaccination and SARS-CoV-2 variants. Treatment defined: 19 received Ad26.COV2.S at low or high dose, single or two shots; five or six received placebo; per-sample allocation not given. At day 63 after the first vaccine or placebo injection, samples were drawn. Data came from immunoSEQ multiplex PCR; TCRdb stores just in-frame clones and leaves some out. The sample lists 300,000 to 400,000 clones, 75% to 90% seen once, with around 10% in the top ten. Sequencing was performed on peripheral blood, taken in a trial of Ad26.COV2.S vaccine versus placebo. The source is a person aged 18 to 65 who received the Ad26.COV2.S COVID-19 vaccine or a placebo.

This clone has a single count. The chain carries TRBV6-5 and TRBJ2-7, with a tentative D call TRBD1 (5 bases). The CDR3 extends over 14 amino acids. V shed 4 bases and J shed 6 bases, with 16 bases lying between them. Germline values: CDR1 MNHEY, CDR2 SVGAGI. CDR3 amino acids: CASSLNPYRLEQYF. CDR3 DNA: TGTGCCAGCAGTTTAAATCCTTACAGGCTCGAGCAGTACTTC.

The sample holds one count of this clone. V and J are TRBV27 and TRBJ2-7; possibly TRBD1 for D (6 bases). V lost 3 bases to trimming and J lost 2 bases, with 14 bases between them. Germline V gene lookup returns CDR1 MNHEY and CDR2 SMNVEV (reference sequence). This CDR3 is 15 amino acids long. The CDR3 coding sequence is TGTGCCAGCAGTTTCTTTAGTGGGGGCGCCTACGAGCAGTACTTC. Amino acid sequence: CASSFFSGGAYEQYF.

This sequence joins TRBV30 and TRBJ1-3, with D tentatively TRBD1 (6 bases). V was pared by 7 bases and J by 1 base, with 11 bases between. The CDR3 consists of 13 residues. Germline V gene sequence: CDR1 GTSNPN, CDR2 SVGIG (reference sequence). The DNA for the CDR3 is TGTGCCTCGAACAGGGAGTCTGGAAACACCATATATTTT. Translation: CASNRESGNTIYF.

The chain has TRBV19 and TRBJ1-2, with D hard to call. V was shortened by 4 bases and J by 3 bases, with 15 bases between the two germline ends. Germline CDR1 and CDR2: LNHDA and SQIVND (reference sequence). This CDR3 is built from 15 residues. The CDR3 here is CASSTGKRSYYGYTF. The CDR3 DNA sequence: TGTGCCAGTAGTACCGGCAAGAGATCATACTATGGCTACACCTTC.

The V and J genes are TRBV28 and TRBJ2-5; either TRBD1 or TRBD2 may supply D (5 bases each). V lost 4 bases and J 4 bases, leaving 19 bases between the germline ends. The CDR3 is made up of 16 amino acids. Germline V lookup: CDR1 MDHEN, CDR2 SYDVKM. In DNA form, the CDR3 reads TGTGCCAGCAGTTACCCAATTGGGACCCGGCGAGAGACCCAGTACTTC. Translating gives CASSYPIGTRRETQYF.

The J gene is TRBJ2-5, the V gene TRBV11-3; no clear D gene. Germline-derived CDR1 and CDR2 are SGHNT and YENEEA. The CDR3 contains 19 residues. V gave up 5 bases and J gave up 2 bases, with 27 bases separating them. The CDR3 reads CASSLGRYKPHGYQETQYF. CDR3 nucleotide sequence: TGTGCCAGCAGCCTAGGCCGGTATAAGCCCCACGGCTATCAAGAGACCCAGTACTTC.

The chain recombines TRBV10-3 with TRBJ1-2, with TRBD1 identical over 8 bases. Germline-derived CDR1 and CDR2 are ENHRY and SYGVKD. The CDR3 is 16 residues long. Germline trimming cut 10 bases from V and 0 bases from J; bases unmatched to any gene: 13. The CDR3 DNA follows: TGTGCCACCAAACCATCGGACAGGGCGACTAACTATGGCTACACCTTC. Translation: CATKPSDRATNYGYTF.

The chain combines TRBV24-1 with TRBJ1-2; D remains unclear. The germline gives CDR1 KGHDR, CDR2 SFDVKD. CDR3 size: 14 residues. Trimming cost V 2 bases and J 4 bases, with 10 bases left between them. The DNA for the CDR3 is TGTGCCACCAGTGATTCTATGATGCTCTATGGCTACACCTTC. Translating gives CATSDSMMLYGYTF.

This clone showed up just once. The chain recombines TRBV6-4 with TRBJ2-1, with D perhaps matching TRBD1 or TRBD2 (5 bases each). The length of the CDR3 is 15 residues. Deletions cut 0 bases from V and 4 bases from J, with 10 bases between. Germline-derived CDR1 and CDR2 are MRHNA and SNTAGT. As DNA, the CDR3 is TGTGCCAGCAGTGACTCGTCCGGGGCATACAATGAGCAGTTCTTC. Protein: CASSDSSGAYNEQFF.

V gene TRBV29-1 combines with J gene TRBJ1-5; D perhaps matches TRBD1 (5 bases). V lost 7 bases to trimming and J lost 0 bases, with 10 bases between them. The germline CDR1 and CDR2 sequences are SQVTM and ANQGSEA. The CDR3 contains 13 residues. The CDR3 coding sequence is TGCAGCGCACAGGCCCATAGCAATCAGCCCCAGCATTTT. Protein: CSAQAHSNQPQHF.

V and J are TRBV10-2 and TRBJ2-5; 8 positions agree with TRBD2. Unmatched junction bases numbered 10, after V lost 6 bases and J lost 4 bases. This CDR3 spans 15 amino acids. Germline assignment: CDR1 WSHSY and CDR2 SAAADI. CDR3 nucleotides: TGCGCCAGCAGCGACGGGACCGCGGGGGGAGAGACCCAGTACTTC. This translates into CASSDGTAGGETQYF.

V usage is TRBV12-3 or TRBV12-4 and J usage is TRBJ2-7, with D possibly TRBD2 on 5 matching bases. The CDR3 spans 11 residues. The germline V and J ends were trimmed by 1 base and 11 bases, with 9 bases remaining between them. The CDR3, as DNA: TGTGCCAGCAGTTTAGGAGGGTCGGAGTACTTC. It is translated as CASSLGGSEYF.

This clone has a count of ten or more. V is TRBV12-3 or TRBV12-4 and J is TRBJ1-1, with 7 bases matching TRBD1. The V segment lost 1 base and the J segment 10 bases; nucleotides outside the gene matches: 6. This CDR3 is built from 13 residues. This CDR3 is CASSLGQGVRAFF. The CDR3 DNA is TGTGCCAGCAGTTTAGGACAGGGTGTAAGAGCTTTCTTT.

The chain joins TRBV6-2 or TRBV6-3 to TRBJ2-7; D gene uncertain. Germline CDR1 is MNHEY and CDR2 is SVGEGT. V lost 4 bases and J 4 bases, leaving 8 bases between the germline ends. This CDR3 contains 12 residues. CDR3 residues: CASSSDGYEQYF. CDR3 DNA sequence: TGTGCCAGCAGTTCTGACGGTTACGAGCAGTACTTC.

DNA for the CDR3: TGTGCCAGCAGCTCATTAAAGGGACAGGCTGCCGGGGAGCTGTTTTTT. Amino acids: CASSSLKGQAAGELFF. The rearrangement joins TRBV5-5 to TRBJ2-2; 8 positions match TRBD1. CDR3 length: 16 residues. V was clipped by 3 bases and J by 6 bases; unmatched bases: 10. Per germline, CDR1 SGHKS and CDR2 YYEKEE (reference sequence). The full variable domain, in which reference TRBV5-5 and TRBJ2-2 provide the parts outside the CDR3, is DAGVTQSPTHLIKTRGQQVTLRCSPISGHKSVSWYQQVLGQGPQFIFQYYEKEERGRGNFPDRFSARQFPNYSSELNVNALLLGDSALYLCASSSLKGQAAGELFFGEGSRLTVL.

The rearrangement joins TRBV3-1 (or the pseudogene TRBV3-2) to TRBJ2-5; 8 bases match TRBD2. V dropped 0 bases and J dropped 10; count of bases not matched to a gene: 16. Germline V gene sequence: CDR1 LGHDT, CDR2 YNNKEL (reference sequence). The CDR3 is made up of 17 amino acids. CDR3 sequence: CASSQDWVAGRRDGQYF. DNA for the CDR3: TGTGCCAGCAGCCAAGATTGGGTAGCGGGACGAAGAGATGGCCAGTACTTC.

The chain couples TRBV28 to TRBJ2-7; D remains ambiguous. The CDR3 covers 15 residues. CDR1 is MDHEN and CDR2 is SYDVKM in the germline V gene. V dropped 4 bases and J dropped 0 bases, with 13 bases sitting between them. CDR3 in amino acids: CASSSPRLNSYEQYF. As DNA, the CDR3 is TGTGCCAGCAGTTCCCCGAGGTTGAACTCCTACGAGCAGTACTTC.

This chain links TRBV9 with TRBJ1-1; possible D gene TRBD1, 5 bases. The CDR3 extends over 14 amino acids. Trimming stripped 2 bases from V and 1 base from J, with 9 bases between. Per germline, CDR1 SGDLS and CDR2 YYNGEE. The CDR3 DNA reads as TGTGCCAGCAGCGTTCTGACAGCGAACACTGAAGCTTTCTTT. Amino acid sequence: CASSVLTANTEAFF. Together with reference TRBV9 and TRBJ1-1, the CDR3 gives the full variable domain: DSGVTQTPKHLITATGQRVTLRCSPRSGDLSVYWYQQSLDQGLQFLIQYYNGEERAKGNILERFSAQQFPDLHSELNLSSLELGDSALYFCASSVLTANTEAFFGQGTRLTVV.